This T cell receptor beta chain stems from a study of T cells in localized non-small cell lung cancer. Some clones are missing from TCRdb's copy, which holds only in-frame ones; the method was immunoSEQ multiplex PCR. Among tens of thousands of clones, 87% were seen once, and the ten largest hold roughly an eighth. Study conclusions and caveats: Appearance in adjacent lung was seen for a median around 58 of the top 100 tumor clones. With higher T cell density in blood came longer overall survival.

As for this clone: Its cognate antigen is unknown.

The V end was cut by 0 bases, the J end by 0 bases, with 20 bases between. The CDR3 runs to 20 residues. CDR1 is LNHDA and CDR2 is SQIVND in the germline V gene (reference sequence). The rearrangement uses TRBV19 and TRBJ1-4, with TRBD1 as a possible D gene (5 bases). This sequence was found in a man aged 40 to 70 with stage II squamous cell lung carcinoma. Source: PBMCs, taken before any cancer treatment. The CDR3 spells CASSIEIRRGTEATNEKLFF. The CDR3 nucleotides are TGTGCCAGTAGTATAGAGATAAGGCGGGGGACCGAGGCAACTAATGAAAAACTGTTTTTT.